This TCR beta chain was captured in a study of blood T cell repertoires in COVID-19. About the study: COVID-19 samples collected from the United States, Italy and Spain covered acute and convalescent phases.

Per the original methods: Reference gene primers were amplified, and this amplification served to estimate nucleated cell counts. This table comes from immunoSEQ multiplex PCR, and its TCRdb copy is limited to in-frame clones, with some not included. V, J and clone size are taken as reported in that table, and D and trimming were inferred from the DNA itself. The sample holds about 430,000 clones, roughly 90% seen once. The V gene end was trimmed by 2 bases and the J gene end by 6 bases; junction bases not matched to a gene: 5. Germline-derived CDR1 and CDR2 are SEHNR and FQNEAQ (reference sequence). The CDR3 runs to 15 residues. Participants were aged about 18 to 89 years from approximately 24 US areas. Clinical history reported by participants formed the basis on which cohorts were assigned.

The clonotype originates from a woman younger than 35 who had been exposed to COVID-19. The J gene is TRBJ2-1, the V gene TRBV7-9; 9 bases match TRBD2. Sequencing was performed on PBMCs or T cells enriched from blood (not recorded which). The CDR3 here is CASSLLAGGFNEQFF. Written as DNA, the CDR3 is TGTGCCAGCAGCTTACTTGCGGGAGGGTTCAATGAGCAGTTCTTC.